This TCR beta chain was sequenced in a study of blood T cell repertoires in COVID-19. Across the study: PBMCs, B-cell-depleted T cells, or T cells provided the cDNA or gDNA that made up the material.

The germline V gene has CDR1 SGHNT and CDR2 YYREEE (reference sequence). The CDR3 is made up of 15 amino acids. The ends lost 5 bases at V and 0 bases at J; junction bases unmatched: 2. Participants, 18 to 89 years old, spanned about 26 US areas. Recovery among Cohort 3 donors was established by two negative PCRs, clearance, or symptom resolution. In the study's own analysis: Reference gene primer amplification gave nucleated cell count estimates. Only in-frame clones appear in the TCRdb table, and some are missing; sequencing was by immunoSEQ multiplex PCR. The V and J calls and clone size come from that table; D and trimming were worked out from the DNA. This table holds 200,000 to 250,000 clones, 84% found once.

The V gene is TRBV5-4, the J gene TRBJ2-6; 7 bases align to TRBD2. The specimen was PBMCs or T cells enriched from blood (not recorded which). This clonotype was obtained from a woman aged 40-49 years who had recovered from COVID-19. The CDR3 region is CASSPGGSGANVLTF. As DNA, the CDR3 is TGTGCCAGCAGTCCGGGGGGCTCTGGGGCCAACGTCCTGACTTTC.